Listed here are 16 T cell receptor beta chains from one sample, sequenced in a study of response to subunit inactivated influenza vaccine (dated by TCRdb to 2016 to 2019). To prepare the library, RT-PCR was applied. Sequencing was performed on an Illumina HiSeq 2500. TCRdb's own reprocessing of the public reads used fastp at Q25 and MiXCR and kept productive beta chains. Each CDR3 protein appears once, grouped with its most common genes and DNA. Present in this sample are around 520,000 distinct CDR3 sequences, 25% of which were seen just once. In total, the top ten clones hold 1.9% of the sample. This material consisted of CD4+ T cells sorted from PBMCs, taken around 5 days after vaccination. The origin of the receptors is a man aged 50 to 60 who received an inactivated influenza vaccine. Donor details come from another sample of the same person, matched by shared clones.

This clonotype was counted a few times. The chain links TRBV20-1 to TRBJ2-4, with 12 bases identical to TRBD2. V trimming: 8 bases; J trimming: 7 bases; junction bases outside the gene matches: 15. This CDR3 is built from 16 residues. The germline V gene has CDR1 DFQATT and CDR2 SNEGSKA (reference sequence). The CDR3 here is CSLKGRTSGIGNIQYF. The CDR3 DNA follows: TGCAGTCTAAAAGGAAGGACTAGCGGGATAGGGAACATTCAGTACTTC.

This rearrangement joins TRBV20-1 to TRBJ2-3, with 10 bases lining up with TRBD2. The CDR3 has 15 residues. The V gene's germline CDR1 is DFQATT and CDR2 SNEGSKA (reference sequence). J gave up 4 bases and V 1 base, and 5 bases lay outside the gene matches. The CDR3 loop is CSARGTSGVADTQYF. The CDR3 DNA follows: TGCAGTGCTAGAGGCACTAGCGGGGTGGCAGATACGCAGTATTTT.

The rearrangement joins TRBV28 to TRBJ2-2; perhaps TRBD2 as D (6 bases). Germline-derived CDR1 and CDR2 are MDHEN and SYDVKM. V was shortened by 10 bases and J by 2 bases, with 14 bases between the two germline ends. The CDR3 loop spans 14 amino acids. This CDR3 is CATPRDSNTGELFF. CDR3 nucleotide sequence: TGTGCCACGCCTAGGGACTCAAACACCGGGGAGCTGTTTTTT.

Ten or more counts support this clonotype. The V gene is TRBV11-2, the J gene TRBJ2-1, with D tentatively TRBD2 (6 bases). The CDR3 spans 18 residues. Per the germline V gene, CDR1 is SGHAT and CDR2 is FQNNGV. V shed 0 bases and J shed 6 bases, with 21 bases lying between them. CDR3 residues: CASSLDLAEARRRNEQFF. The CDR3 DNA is TGTGCCAGCAGCTTAGACTTAGCGGAGGCAAGAAGACGCAATGAGCAGTTCTTC.

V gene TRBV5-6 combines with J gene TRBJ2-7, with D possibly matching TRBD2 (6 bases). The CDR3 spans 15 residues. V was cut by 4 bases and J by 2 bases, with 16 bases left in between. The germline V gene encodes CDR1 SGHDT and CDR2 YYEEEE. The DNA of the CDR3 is TGTGCCAGCAGCCCCAATGGGGGGTTGACCTACGAGCAGTACTTC. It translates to CASSPNGGLTYEQYF.

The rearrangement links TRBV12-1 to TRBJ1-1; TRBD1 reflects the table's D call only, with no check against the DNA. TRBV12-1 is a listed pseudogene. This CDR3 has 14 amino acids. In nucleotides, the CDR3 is TGTGCCAGCAGCTTTCGGGGGCTTGACGCTGAAGCTTTCTTT. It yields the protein CASSFRGLDAEAFF.

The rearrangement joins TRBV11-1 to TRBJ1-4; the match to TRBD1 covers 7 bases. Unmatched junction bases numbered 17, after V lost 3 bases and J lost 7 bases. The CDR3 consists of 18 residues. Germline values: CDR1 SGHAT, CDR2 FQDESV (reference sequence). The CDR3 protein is CASSFEVVPGQLIEKLFF. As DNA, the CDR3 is TGTGCCAGCAGCTTTGAGGTAGTTCCGGGACAGCTAATTGAAAAACTGTTTTTT.

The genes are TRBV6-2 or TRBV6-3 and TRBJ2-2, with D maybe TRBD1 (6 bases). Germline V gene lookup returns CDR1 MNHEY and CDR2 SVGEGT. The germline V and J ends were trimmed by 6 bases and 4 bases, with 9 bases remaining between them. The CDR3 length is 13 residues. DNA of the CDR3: TGTGCCAGCAGGAACAGGGTCACCGGGGAGCTGTTTTTT. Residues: CASRNRVTGELFF.

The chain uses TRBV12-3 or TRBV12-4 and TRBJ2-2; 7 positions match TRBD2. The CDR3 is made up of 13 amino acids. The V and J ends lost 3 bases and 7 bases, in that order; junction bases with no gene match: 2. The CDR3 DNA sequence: TGTGCCAGCAGTTTGGGGGGGGACGGGGAGCTGTTTTTT. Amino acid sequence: CASSLGGDGELFF.

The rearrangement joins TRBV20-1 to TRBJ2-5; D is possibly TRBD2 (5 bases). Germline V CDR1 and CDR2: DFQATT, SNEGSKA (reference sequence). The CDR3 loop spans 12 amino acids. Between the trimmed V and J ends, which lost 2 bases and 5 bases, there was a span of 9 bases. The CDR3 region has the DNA TGCAGTGCTAGAATAGCGCGGGAGACCCAGTACTTC. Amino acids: CSARIARETQYF.

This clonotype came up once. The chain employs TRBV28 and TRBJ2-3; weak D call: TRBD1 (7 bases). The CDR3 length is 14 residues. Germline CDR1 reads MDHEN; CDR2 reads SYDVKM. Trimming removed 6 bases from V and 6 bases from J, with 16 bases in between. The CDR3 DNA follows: TGTGCCAGCAGCCTCCAGGGGGGATTGGATACGCAGTATTTT. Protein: CASSLQGGLDTQYF.

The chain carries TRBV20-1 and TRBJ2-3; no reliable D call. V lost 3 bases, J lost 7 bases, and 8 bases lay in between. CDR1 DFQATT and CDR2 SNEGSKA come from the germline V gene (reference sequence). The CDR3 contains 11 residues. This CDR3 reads CSASFGNTQYF. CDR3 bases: TGCAGTGCTAGCTTTGGGAATACGCAGTATTTT.

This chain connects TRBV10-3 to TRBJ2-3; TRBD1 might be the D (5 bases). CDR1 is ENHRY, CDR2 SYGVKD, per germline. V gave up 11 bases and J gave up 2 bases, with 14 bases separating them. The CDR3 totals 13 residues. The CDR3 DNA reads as TGTGCCTTGCAGGGCAAGGTCACAGATACGCAGTATTTT. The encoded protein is CALQGKVTDTQYF.

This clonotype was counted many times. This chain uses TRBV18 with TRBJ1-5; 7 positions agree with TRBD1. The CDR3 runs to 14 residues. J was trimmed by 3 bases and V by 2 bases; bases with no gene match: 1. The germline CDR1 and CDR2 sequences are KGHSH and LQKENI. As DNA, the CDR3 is TGTGCCAGCTCACCAGACAGGGTCAATCAGCCCCAGCATTTT. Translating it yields CASSPDRVNQPQHF.

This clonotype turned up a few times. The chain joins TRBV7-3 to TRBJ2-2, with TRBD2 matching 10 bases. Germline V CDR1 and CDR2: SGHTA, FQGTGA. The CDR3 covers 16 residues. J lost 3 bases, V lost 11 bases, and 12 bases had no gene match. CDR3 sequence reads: CARSGTSASDTGELFF. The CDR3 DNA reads TGTGCCCGGTCCGGGACTAGCGCTTCGGACACCGGGGAGCTGTTTTTT.

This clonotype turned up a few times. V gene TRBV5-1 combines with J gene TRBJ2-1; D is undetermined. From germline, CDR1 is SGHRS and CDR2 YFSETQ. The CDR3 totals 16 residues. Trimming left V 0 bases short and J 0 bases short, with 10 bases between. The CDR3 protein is CASSLDSSSSYNEQFF. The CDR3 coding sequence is TGCGCCAGCAGCTTGGACAGCTCGAGCTCCTACAATGAGCAGTTCTTC. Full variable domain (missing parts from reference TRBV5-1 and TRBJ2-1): KAGVTQTPRYLIKTRGQQVTLSCSPISGHRSVSWYQQTPGQGLQFLFEYFSETQRNKGNFPGRFSGRQFSNSRSEMNVSTLELGDSALYLCASSLDSSSSYNEQFFGPGTRLTVL.